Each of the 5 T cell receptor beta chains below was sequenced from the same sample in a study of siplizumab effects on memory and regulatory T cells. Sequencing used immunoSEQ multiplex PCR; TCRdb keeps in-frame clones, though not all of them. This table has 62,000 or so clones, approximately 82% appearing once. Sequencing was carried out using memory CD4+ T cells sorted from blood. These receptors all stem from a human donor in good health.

The CDR3 loop reads CASSYGGYGYTF. The CDR3 bases are TGTGCCAGCAGTTACGGGGGCTATGGCTACACCTTC. This rearrangement joins TRBV6-5 to TRBJ1-2, with D possibly TRBD1 on 5 matching bases. Germline V gene lookup returns CDR1 MNHEY and CDR2 SVGAGI. Trimming removed 2 bases from V and 4 bases from J, with 5 bases in between. This CDR3 has 12 amino acids.

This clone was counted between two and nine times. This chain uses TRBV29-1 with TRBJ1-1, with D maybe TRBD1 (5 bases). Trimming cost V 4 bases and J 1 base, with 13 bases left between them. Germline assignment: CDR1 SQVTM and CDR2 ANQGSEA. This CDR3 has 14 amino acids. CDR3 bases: TGCAGCGTTGTCAGGGTTGCGGGGAACACTGAAGCTTTCTTT. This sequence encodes CSVVRVAGNTEAFF.

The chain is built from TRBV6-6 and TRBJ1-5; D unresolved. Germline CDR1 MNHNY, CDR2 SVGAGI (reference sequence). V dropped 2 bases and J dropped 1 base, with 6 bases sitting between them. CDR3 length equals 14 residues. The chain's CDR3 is CASSYEGSNQPQHF. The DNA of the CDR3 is TGTGCCAGCAGTTACGAAGGGAGCAATCAGCCCCAGCATTTT.

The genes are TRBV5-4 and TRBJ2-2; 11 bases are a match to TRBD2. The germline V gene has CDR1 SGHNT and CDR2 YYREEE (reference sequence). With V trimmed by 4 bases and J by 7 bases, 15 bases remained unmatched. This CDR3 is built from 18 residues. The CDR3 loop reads CASSGGTSGALRGGELFF. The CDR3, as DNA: TGTGCCAGCAGCGGGGGGACTAGCGGTGCCCTCCGGGGCGGGGAGCTGTTTTTT. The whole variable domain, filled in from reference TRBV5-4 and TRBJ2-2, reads ETGVTQSPTHLIKTRGQQVTLRCSSQSGHNTVSWYQQALGQGPQFIFQYYREEENGRGNFPPRFSGLQFPNYSSELNVNALELDDSALYLCASSGGTSGALRGGELFFGEGSRLTVL.

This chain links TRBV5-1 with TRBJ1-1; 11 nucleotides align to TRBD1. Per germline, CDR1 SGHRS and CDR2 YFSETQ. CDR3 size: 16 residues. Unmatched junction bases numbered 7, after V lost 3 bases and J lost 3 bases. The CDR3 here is CASSSEPGQGDTEAFF. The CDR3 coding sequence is TGCGCCAGCAGCTCAGAACCGGGACAGGGGGACACTGAAGCTTTCTTT.